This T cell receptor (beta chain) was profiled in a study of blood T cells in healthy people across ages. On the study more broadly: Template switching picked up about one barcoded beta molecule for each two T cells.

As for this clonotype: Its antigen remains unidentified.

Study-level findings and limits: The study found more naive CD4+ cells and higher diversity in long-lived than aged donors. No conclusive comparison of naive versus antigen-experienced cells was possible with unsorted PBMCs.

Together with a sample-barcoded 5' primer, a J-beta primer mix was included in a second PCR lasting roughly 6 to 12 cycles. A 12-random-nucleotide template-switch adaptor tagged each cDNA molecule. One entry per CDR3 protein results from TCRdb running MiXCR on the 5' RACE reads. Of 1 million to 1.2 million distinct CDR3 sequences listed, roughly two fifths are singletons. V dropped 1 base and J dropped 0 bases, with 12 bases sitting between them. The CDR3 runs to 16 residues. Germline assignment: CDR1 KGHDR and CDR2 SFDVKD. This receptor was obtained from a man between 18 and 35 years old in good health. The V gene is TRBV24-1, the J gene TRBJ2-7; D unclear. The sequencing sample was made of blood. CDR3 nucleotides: TGTGCCACCAGTGATTTTAGGATCTCTTCCTCCTACGAGCAGTACTTC. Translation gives CATSDFRISSSYEQYF.